The T cell receptor beta chain described here comes from a study of early T cells in non-severe SARS-CoV-2 infection. Study context: Unpaired chains resulted from sequencing bulk RNA of unsorted whole blood.

In this sample, this clonotype turned up a few times. This CDR3 is 14 amino acids long. CDR1 WSHSY and CDR2 SAAADI come from the germline V gene. V shed 4 bases, J shed 8 bases, and the junction held 5 bases outside the gene matches. TCRdb processed the 5' RACE reads anew with MiXCR; each CDR3 protein has one entry. The data contain about 72,000 distinct CDR3 sequences, about a tenth of them singletons. The receptor was derived from an adult who was a healthcare worker with PCR-confirmed SARS-CoV-2 infection or an uninfected control (not recorded which). V gene TRBV10-2 combines with J gene TRBJ2-1; the match to TRBD2 covers 10 bases. The sample was whole blood, taken at baseline. Here the CDR3 DNA reads TGCGCCAGCAGTGTTCTAGCGGGGGACGATGAGCAGTTCTTC. It translates to CASSVLAGDDEQFF.